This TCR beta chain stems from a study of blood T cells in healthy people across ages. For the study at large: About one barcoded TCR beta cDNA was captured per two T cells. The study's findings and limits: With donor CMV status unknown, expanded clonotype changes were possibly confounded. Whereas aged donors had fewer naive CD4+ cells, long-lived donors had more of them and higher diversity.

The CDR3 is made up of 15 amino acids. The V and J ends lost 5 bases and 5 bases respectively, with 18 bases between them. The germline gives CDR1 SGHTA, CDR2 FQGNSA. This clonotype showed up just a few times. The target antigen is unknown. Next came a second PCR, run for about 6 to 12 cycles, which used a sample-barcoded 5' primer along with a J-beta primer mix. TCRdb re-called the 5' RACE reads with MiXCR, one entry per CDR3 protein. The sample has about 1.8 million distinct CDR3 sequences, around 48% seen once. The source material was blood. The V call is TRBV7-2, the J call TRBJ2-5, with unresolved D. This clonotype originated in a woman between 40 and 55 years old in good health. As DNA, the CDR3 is TGTGCCAGCAGCGTCCACGGCCTGGAAGGGGAGACCCAGTACTTC. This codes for CASSVHGLEGETQYF.